This T cell receptor beta chain was recorded in a study of blood T cell repertoires in COVID-19. Study at large: Acute and convalescent COVID-19 specimens originated in the United States, Italy and Spain. PBMCs, B-cell-depleted T cells, or T cells provided the cDNA or gDNA that made up the material.

The ends lost 5 bases at V and 7 bases at J; junction bases unmatched: 7. Germline V CDR1 and CDR2: SEHNR, FQNEAQ (reference sequence). This CDR3 comprises 13 residues. Original handling: Amplification with reference gene primers provided the estimates of nucleated cell counts. The data were produced by immunoSEQ multiplex PCR, yet TCRdb's version contains in-frame clones alone and is incomplete. D and trimming come from the DNA, and the V and J calls and clone size come from that table. The profile shows about 240,000 clones, more than 75% of them singletons. The rearrangement uses TRBV7-9 and TRBJ1-2, with 7 bases identical to TRBD1. The receptor was isolated from an older woman with active or convalescent COVID-19. Sample: peripheral blood. CDR3 sequence reads: CASSLRQGSGYTF. The DNA for the CDR3 is TGTGCCAGCAGCCTAAGACAGGGTAGTGGCTACACCTTC.